These 13 T cell receptor beta chains originate from one sample sequenced in a study of cytomegalovirus exposure and HLA in healthy donors. The PCR contained 60 Vbeta and 13 Jbeta primers. The data were produced by immunoSEQ multiplex PCR, yet TCRdb's version contains in-frame clones alone and is incomplete. Its listing shows tens of thousands of clones. What was sequenced was PBMCs. These receptors came from a man between 18 and 29 years old in good health and CMV-seropositive.

This chain connects TRBV28 to TRBJ2-3, with 7 bases matching TRBD1. The trim removed 6 bases at V and 1 base at J, leaving 4 bases unmatched. CDR3 size: 14 residues. CDR1 and CDR2 from the germline V gene are MDHEN and SYDVKM. CDR3 in amino acids: CASSHQGGTDTQYF. CDR3 in DNA: TGTGCCAGCAGCCATCAGGGGGGCACAGATACGCAGTATTTT.

V is TRBV4-2 and J is TRBJ2-1; TRBD2 agrees at 7 bases. V was clipped by 1 base and J by 5 bases; unmatched bases: 8. The CDR3 is 16 residues long. Looked up from germline, CDR1 is LGHNA and CDR2 is YNFKEQ. The CDR3 sequence: CASSQVAGESNNEQFF. In DNA, the CDR3 is TGTGCCAGCAGCCAAGTGGCGGGAGAGAGCAACAATGAGCAGTTCTTC.

The rearrangement joins TRBV28 to TRBJ2-2; TRBD1 matches at 9 bases. Trimming cost V 4 bases and J 7 bases; bases outside gene matches: 4. This CDR3 has 14 residues. Germline CDR1 reads MDHEN; CDR2 reads SYDVKM. CDR3 coding DNA: TGTGCCAGCAGTTCGGACAGGGGTATCGGGGAGCTGTTTTTT. Translating it yields CASSSDRGIGELFF.

CDR3 in amino acids: CASSPMEGMGPNEQFF. In DNA, the CDR3 is TGTGCCAGCTCACCAATGGAGGGGATGGGGCCCAATGAGCAGTTCTTC. The rearrangement uses TRBV18 and TRBJ2-1; D might be TRBD2 (6 bases). CDR3 size: 16 residues. Germline loops: CDR1 KGHSH, CDR2 LQKENI. Trimming took 2 bases from V and 6 from J, leaving 17 bases between them.

V usage is TRBV7-8 and J usage is TRBJ2-7; weak D call: TRBD2 (6 bases). V lost 5 bases, J lost 3 bases, and 14 bases lay in between. Germline CDR1 reads SGHVS; CDR2 reads FQNEAQ. The CDR3 contains 14 residues. The CDR3 DNA sequence: TGTGCCAGCAGCCCCTCCGGGAGCCACTACGAGCAGTACTTC. This encodes CASSPSGSHYEQYF.

The chain links TRBV5-6 to TRBJ2-7, with 9 bases identical to TRBD2. Looked up from germline, CDR1 is SGHDT and CDR2 is YYEEEE. The CDR3 totals 18 residues. V lost 3 bases and J lost 1; bases outside the gene matches: 14. CDR3 protein: CASSSGPLAGETSYEQYF. As DNA, the CDR3 is TGTGCCAGCAGCTCAGGACCTTTAGCGGGAGAGACATCCTACGAGCAGTACTTC. Supplemented by reference TRBV5-6 and TRBJ2-7, the full variable domain reads DAGVTQSPTHLIKTRGQQVTLRCSPKSGHDTVSWYQQALGQGPQFIFQYYEEEERQRGNFPDRFSGHQFPNYSSELNVNALLLGDSALYLCASSSGPLAGETSYEQYFGPGTRLTVT.

The rearrangement uses TRBV11-2 and TRBJ1-2; unclear D gene. From germline, CDR1 is SGHAT and CDR2 FQNNGV. The length of the CDR3 is 13 residues. Trimming removed 5 bases at V and 4 bases at J, with 11 bases between. CDR3 residues: CASSPLSFYGYTF. For the CDR3, the DNA is TGTGCCAGCAGCCCCCTTTCCTTCTATGGCTACACCTTC.

The CDR3 DNA follows: TGTGCCAGCTCACCACCGGATCTAGCGGCCAAAAACATTCAGTACTTC. This gives the protein CASSPPDLAAKNIQYF. This chain joins TRBV18 and TRBJ2-4, with D possibly being TRBD2 (6 bases). The length of the CDR3 is 16 residues. Germline V gene lookup returns CDR1 KGHSH and CDR2 LQKENI. V gave up 0 bases and J gave up 1 base, with 10 bases separating them. Full variable domain (rest looked up from reference TRBV18 and TRBJ2-4): NAGVMQNPRHLVRRRGQEARLRCSPMKGHSHVYWYRQLPEEGLKFMVYLQKENIIDESGMPKERFSAEFPKEGPSILRIQQVVRGDSAAYFCASSPPDLAAKNIQYFGAGTRLSVL.

The rearrangement links TRBV19 to TRBJ2-7; 8 positions match TRBD1. CDR1 LNHDA and CDR2 SQIVND come from the germline V gene (reference sequence). The CDR3 runs to 15 residues. Trimming cost V 2 bases and J 4 bases; bases outside gene matches: 7. The CDR3 spells CASSISQGATYEQYF. CDR3 bases: TGTGCCAGTAGTATATCGCAGGGGGCGACGTACGAGCAGTACTTC.

This sequence joins TRBV19 and TRBJ1-2; a weak D match, TRBD1 (5 bases). Trimming left V 2 bases short and J 6 bases short, with 10 bases between. CDR3 length: 13 residues. Germline-derived CDR1 and CDR2 are LNHDA and SQIVND (reference sequence). The DNA of the CDR3 is TGTGCCAGTAGTATACAGGGAATCGATGGCTACACCTTC. This sequence encodes CASSIQGIDGYTF.

The V gene is TRBV9, the J gene TRBJ2-7; TRBD2 might be the D (5 bases). Germline assignment: CDR1 SGDLS and CDR2 YYNGEE. The CDR3 contains 15 residues. V lost 2 bases to trimming and J lost 4 bases, with 16 bases between them. Here the CDR3 DNA reads TGTGCCAGCAGCGTTTTTAGCGCCAGCGGATACGAGCAGTACTTC. Encoded protein: CASSVFSASGYEQYF.

J is TRBJ2-2 and V is TRBV6-4; 8 nucleotides line up with TRBD2. The CDR3 spans 13 residues. The ends lost 5 bases at V and 6 bases at J; junction bases unmatched: 2. Per the germline V gene, CDR1 is MRHNA and CDR2 is SNTAGT. CDR3 in amino acids: CASSSREAGELFF. The DNA for the CDR3 is TGTGCCAGCAGTTCGCGGGAGGCCGGGGAGCTGTTTTTT.

The rearrangement joins TRBV11-3 to TRBJ1-2; TRBD1 might be the D (5 bases). Trimming took 5 bases from V and 8 from J, leaving 21 bases between them. Germline values: CDR1 SGHNT, CDR2 YENEEA. CDR3 length: 15 residues. The CDR3 reads CASSPYGTGDWGYTF. CDR3 coding DNA: TGTGCCAGCAGCCCCTACGGAACAGGAGACTGGGGCTACACCTTC.